This T cell receptor (beta chain) is from a study of CD8 T cells in Susac syndrome. The multiple sclerosis controls were treatment-naive patients with relapsing-remitting disease that was stable or active. Negative isolation was used for CD8+ and CD4+ T cells, and FACS enrichment was applied to TEMRA cells. V lost 2 bases and J lost 5; bases outside the gene matches: 5. This CDR3 has 15 residues. CDR1 is MDHEN, CDR2 SYDVKM, per germline. Reverse transcription of roughly 0.5 to 1 ug RNA was performed with random hexamers. The immunoSEQ assay covered 54 Vbeta and 13 Jbeta segments for CDR3. TCRdb independently ran MiXCR on the immunoSEQ multiplex PCR reads; one entry per CDR3 protein. The sample shows 250,000 to 300,000 distinct CDR3 sequences, around 85% of them seen only once.

This clonotype originated in a human donor with multiple sclerosis. The gene calls are TRBV28 and TRBJ2-7; 11 nucleotides agree with TRBD1. The specimen was CD8+ T cells from PBMCs. This chain's CDR3 is CASSLGRTGGNEQYF. The CDR3 DNA reads TGTGCCAGCAGTTTAGGCCGGACAGGGGGCAACGAGCAGTACTTC.